These 17 T cell receptor beta chains were all obtained from the same sample, sequenced in a study of T cell responses to AZD1222 COVID-19 vaccine. Clones were read by immunoSEQ multiplex PCR, and TCRdb kept only the in-frame ones, dropping some. The sample records about 130,000 clones, nearly 95% being singletons. This material consisted of peripheral blood, taken on day 0 of AZD1222 vaccination. The receptors stem from an adult in good health.

This chain connects TRBV5-1 to TRBJ2-7; the match to TRBD1 covers 9 bases. The CDR3 covers 14 residues. Germline CDR1 reads SGHRS; CDR2 reads YFSETQ. Unmatched junction bases numbered 5, after V lost 4 bases and J lost 3 bases. The CDR3 region is CASSAGTGIYEQYF. The CDR3 DNA is TGCGCCAGCAGCGCCGGGACAGGGATCTACGAGCAGTACTTC.

The chain couples TRBV18 to TRBJ2-5; possible D gene TRBD2, 6 bases. Germline CDR1 is KGHSH and CDR2 is LQKENI. The V end was cut by 4 bases, the J end by 1 base, with 10 bases between. The CDR3 contains 14 residues. CDR3 in DNA: TGTGCCAGCTCACGGGGGACTCCCCAAGAGACCCAGTACTTC. As protein: CASSRGTPQETQYF.

This clone was counted a single time. This chain joins TRBV5-5 and TRBJ1-4, with 9 bases identical to TRBD1. The CDR3 runs to 14 residues. Germline V gene data show CDR1 as SGHKS and CDR2 as YYEKEE (reference sequence). After removal of 5 bases from V and 8 bases from J, the junction contained 7 bases not matched to a gene. CDR3 amino acids: CASSWDRDGEKLFF. The CDR3 DNA is TGTGCCAGCAGTTGGGACAGGGATGGCGAAAAACTGTTTTTT.

V and J are TRBV18 and TRBJ2-1; unclear D gene. V was trimmed by 4 bases and J by 7 bases, leaving 5 bases between them. The CDR3 runs to 11 residues. Germline CDR1 KGHSH, CDR2 LQKENI. The CDR3 bases are TGTGCCAGCTCACGAGAGAATGAGCAGTTCTTC. Translated, it gives CASSRENEQFF. The variable domain in full, completed from reference TRBV18 and TRBJ2-1, reads NAGVMQNPRHLVRRRGQEARLRCSPMKGHSHVYWYRQLPEEGLKFMVYLQKENIIDESGMPKERFSAEFPKEGPSILRIQQVVRGDSAAYFCASSRENEQFFGPGTRLTVL.

The chain recombines TRBV5-4 with TRBJ2-1; TRBD2 is a possible D gene (6 bases). Trimming stripped 2 bases from V and 7 bases from J, with 13 bases between. CDR1 SGHNT and CDR2 YYREEE come from the germline V gene (reference sequence). CDR3 length: 14 amino acids. Here the CDR3 DNA reads TGTGCCAGCAGCTTACCGGGAGTATTGAATGAGCAGTTCTTC. Its protein is CASSLPGVLNEQFF. Filled out from reference TRBV5-4 and TRBJ2-1, the complete variable domain reads ETGVTQSPTHLIKTRGQQVTLRCSSQSGHNTVSWYQQALGQGPQFIFQYYREEENGRGNFPPRFSGLQFPNYSSELNVNALELDDSALYLCASSLPGVLNEQFFGPGTRLTVL.

V and J are TRBV5-1 and TRBJ1-1, with a possible D match to TRBD1 (6 bases). The CDR3 consists of 13 residues. V was shortened by 5 bases and J by 11 bases, with 19 bases between the two germline ends. Looked up from germline, CDR1 is SGHRS and CDR2 is YFSETQ. In DNA, the CDR3 is TGCGCCAGCAGACTTACACCAGGGGCTCGGGCTTTCTTT. Translation: CASRLTPGARAFF.

The V gene is TRBV6-5, the J gene TRBJ2-7; D is tentatively TRBD1 or TRBD2 (5 bases each). The germline V gene has CDR1 MNHEY and CDR2 SVGAGI. Trimming left V 2 bases short and J 2 bases short, with 13 bases between. This CDR3 is 15 amino acids long. The CDR3 loop is CASSYGRDPTYEQYF. CDR3 in DNA: TGTGCCAGCAGTTACGGCCGGGACCCGACCTACGAGCAGTACTTC.

The V and J genes are TRBV11-3 and TRBJ2-1; the match to TRBD1 covers 9 bases. V dropped 6 bases and J dropped 5; count of bases not matched to a gene: 8. The germline gives CDR1 SGHNT, CDR2 YENEEA. This CDR3 is built from 15 residues. CDR3 amino acids: CASSLQGAMNNEQFF. CDR3 sequence (DNA): TGTGCCAGCAGTTTACAGGGGGCAATGAACAATGAGCAGTTCTTC.

CDR3 nucleotides: TGTGCCATCAGCCCGGACAGGGTTAATCAGCCCCAGCATTTT. It codes for CAISPDRVNQPQHF. The rearrangement links TRBV10-3 to TRBJ1-5, with 8 bases lining up with TRBD1. CDR1 is ENHRY and CDR2 is SYGVKD in the germline V gene. V lost 6 bases and J lost 4; bases outside the gene matches: 5. The length of the CDR3 is 14 residues.

This chain uses TRBV5-4 with TRBJ2-3, with D tentatively TRBD2 (7 bases). With 4 bases removed from V and 2 bases from J, the gap between germline ends came to 11 bases. Germline lookup yields CDR1 SGHNT and CDR2 YYREEE (reference sequence). The CDR3 totals 14 residues. Written as DNA, the CDR3 is TGTGCCAGCAGCGGGGGGGGGCCCACAGATACGCAGTATTTT. This sequence encodes CASSGGGPTDTQYF.

The chain is built from TRBV28 and TRBJ1-2, with TRBD1 matching 9 bases. V lost 5 bases and J lost 7; bases outside the gene matches: 5. This CDR3 spans 13 amino acids. Germline CDR1 is MDHEN and CDR2 is SYDVKM. The CDR3 region has the DNA TGTGCCAGCAGTGGGACAGGGAGCCCTGGCTACACCTTC. It yields the protein CASSGTGSPGYTF.

The genes are TRBV9 and TRBJ1-4; D not certain. CDR1 is SGDLS, CDR2 YYNGEE, per germline. Trimming stripped 0 bases from V and 5 bases from J, with 8 bases between. The CDR3 runs to 14 residues. The CDR3 sequence: CASSVGTRNEKLFF. The DNA of the CDR3 is TGTGCCAGCAGCGTAGGCACACGAAATGAAAAACTGTTTTTT. Drawing the rest from reference TRBV9 and TRBJ1-4, the complete variable domain is DSGVTQTPKHLITATGQRVTLRCSPRSGDLSVYWYQQSLDQGLQFLIQYYNGEERAKGNILERFSAQQFPDLHSELNLSSLELGDSALYFCASSVGTRNEKLFFGSGTQLSVL.

The chain recombines TRBV4-1 with TRBJ2-4; D perhaps matches TRBD1 (5 bases). The CDR3 extends over 14 amino acids. The V end lost 6 bases, the J end lost 5 bases, and 14 bases lay between the germline ends. In germline, CDR1 is MGHRA, CDR2 YSYEKL. DNA for the CDR3: TGCGCCAGCAGACCCCAGGGCATTCAAAACATTCAGTACTTC. Translation: CASRPQGIQNIQYF.

V usage is TRBV10-1 and J usage is TRBJ2-7; 8 positions match TRBD1. Germline CDR1 and CDR2: WNHNN and SYGVQD (reference sequence). The CDR3 covers 16 residues. The J segment lost 1 base and the V segment lost 5 bases, leaving 10 bases of the junction unmatched. The chain's CDR3 is CASSSTGQGESYEQYF. In DNA form, the CDR3 reads TGCGCCAGCAGTAGTACCGGACAGGGTGAGTCCTACGAGCAGTACTTC.

This chain joins TRBV6-1 and TRBJ2-2; a possible D gene is TRBD2 (5 bases). V was shortened by 1 base and J by 0 bases, with 6 bases between the two germline ends. Germline V gene sequence: CDR1 MNHNS, CDR2 SASEGT. This CDR3 region has 15 residues. The DNA for the CDR3 is TGTGCCAGCAGTGAAGAAGCGGCGAACACCGGGGAGCTGTTTTTT. Its protein is CASSEEAANTGELFF.

The J gene is TRBJ2-3, the V gene TRBV5-4; D might be TRBD1 or TRBD2, each matching 6 bases. This CDR3 is 17 amino acids long. CDR1 and CDR2 (germline): SGHNT, YYREEE (reference sequence). V lost 1 base and J 3 bases, leaving 18 bases between the germline ends. The CDR3 coding sequence is TGTGCCAGCAGCTTGTTGTTTAGGGGGGTAGGGACAGATACGCAGTATTTT. It translates to CASSLLFRGVGTDTQYF.

The chain recombines TRBV7-9 with TRBJ1-6; D ambiguous. With 1 base removed from V and 6 bases from J, the gap between germline ends came to 19 bases. Germline V CDR1 and CDR2: SEHNR, FQNEAQ (reference sequence). There are 18 residues in the CDR3. CDR3 sequence reads: CASSLEERRVSSNSPLHF. In nucleotides, the CDR3 is TGTGCCAGCAGCTTAGAAGAGAGGAGGGTGTCGAGTAATTCACCCCTCCACTTT. Based on the CDR3 plus reference TRBV7-9 and TRBJ1-6, the full variable domain is DTGVSQNPRHKITKRGQNVTFRCDPISEHNRLYWYRQTLGQGPEFLTYFQNEAQLEKSRLLSDRFSAERPKGSFSTLEIQRTEQGDSAMYLCASSLEERRVSSNSPLHFGNGTRLTVT.